These 2 T cell receptor beta chains came from one sample sequenced in a study of STAT3 mutations in large granular lymphocyte leukemia. General study points: Every T-LGLL patient had at least one immunodominant TCRbeta clonotype.

Repertoires were generated with immunoSEQ multiplex PCR, while TCRdb's copy carries only in-frame clones and drops some. The sample shows 4,500 to 6,000 clones, 88% of them seen only once. These receptors lack a known antigen. The specimen was PBMCs. Receptors were obtained from a human donor with T large granular lymphocyte leukemia. Some clones in this sample may be carry-over from other donors' samples.

V is TRBV6-1 and J is TRBJ2-7; 7 bases fit TRBD1. CDR1 is MNHNS and CDR2 is SASEGT in the germline V gene. V lost 1 base and J lost 2; bases outside the gene matches: 5. The CDR3 loop spans 15 amino acids. CDR3 bases: TGTGCCAGCAGTGAAGGACCGACAGGGCCCTACGAGCAGTACTTC. Translated: CASSEGPTGPYEQYF.

The chain uses TRBV5-6 and TRBJ1-6; D gene uncertain. The CDR3 is 15 amino acids. Germline loops: CDR1 SGHDT, CDR2 YYEEEE. V was shortened by 4 bases and J by 1 base, with 9 bases between the two germline ends. The CDR3 sequence: CASSPRVSYNSPLHF. The DNA for the CDR3 is TGTGCCAGCAGCCCGAGGGTATCCTATAATTCACCCCTCCACTTT.